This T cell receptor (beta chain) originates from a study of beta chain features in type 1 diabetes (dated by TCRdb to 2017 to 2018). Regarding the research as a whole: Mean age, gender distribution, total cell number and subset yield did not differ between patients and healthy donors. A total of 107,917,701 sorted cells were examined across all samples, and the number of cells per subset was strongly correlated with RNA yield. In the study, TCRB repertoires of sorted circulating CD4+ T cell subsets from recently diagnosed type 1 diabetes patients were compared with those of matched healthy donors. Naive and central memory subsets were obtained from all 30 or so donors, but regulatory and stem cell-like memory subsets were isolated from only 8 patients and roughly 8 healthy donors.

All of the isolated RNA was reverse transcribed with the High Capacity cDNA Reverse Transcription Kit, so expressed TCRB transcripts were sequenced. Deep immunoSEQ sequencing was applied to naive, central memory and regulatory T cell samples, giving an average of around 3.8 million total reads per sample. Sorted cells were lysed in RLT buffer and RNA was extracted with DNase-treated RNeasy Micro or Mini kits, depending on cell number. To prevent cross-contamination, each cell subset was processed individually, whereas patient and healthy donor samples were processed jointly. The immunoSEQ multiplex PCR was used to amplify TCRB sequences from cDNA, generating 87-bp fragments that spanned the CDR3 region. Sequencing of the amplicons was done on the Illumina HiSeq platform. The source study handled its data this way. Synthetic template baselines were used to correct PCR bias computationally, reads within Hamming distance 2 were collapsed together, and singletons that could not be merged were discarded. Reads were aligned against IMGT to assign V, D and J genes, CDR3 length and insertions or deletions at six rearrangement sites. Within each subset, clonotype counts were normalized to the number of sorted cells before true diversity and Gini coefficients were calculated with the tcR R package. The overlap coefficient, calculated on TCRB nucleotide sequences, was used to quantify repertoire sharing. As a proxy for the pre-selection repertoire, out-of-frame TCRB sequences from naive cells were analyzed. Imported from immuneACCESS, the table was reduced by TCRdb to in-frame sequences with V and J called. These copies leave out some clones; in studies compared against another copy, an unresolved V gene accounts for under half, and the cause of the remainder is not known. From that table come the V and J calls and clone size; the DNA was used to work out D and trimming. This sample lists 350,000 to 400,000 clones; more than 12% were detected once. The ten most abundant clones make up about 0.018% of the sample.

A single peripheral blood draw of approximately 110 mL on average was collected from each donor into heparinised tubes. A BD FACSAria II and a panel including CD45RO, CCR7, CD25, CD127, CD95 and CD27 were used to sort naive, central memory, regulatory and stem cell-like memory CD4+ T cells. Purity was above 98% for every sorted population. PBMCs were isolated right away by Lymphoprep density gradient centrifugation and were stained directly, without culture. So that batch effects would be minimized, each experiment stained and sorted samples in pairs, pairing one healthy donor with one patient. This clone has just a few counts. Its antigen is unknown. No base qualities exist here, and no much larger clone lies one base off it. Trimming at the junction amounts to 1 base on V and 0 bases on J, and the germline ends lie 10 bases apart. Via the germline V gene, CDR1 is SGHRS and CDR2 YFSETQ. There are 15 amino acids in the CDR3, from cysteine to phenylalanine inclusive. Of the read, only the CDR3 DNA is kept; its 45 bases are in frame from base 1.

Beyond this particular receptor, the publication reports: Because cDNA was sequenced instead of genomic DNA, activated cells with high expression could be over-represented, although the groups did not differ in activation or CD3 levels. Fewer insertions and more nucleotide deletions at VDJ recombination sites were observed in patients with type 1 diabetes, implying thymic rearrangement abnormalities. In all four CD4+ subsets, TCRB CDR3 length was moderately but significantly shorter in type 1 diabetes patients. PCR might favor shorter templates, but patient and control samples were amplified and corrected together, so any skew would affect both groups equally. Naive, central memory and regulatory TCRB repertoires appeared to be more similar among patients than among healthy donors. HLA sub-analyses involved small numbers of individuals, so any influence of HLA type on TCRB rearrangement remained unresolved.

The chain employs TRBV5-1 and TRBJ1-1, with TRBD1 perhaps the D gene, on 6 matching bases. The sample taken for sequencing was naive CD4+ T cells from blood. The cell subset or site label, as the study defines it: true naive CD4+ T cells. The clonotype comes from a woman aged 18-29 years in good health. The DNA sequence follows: TGCGCCAGCAGCTTGACAGGGCCAATGAACACTGAAGCTTTCTTT. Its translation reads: CASSLTGPMNTEAFF.